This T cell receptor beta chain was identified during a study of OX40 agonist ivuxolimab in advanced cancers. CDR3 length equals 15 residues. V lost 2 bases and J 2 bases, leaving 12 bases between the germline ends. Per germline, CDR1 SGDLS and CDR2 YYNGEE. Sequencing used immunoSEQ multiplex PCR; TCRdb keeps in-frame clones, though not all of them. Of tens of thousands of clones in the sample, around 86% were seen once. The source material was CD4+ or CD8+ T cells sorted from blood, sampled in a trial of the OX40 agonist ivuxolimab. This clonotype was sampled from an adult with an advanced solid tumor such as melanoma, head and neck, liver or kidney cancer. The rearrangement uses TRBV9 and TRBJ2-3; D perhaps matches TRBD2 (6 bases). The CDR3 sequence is CASSVLEGLTDTQYF. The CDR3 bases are TGTGCCAGCAGCGTCCTGGAGGGCCTCACAGATACGCAGTATTTT.